This TCR beta chain was sequenced in a study of blood T cell repertoires in COVID-19. Study-wide background: PBMCs, B-cell-depleted T cells, or T cells were the source of the cDNA or gDNA that made up the material.

The ends lost 6 bases at V and 6 bases at J; junction bases unmatched: 7. The germline gives CDR1 SQVTM, CDR2 ANQGSEA. CDR3 length equals 12 residues. As processed by the authors: The authors estimated nucleated cell counts from reference gene primer amplification. The repertoire was sequenced with immunoSEQ multiplex PCR; TCRdb's copy has only in-frame clones and lacks some. That table supplies the V and J calls and clone size; D and trimming were determined from the DNA. This sample has 120,000 to 150,000 clones; roughly 84% occur once, and the top ten carry approximately 4%. V and J are TRBV29-1 and TRBJ1-2; 7 bases match TRBD1. This TCR came from a man in his fifties in a cohort exposed to, infected with or recovered from COVID-19 (not recorded which). What was sequenced was PBMCs or T cells enriched from blood (not recorded which). The CDR3 nucleotides are TGCAGCGTAGCAACAGGGGTCCATGGCTACACCTTC. This encodes CSVATGVHGYTF.